This note documents a single T cell receptor beta chain sequence. In this cohort, patients with other autoimmune diseases, uncontrolled infections, pregnancy or lactation were excluded. This sample was included in a study of Graves' ophthalmopathy and Graves' hyperthyroidism. V lost 4 bases, J lost 5 bases, and 4 bases stayed unmatched. This CDR3 has 13 amino acids. Per the germline V gene, CDR1 is SEHNR and CDR2 is FQNEAQ (reference sequence). RNA transcripts were the template, and TCR beta CDR3 regions were amplified from them. Investigators did first-round RT-PCR with HTBI primers, then second-round multiplex PCR. TCRdb passed the multiplex PCR reads through MiXCR, listing each CDR3 protein once. The data hold 170,000 or so distinct CDR3 sequences, with approximately 40% observed a single time.

The chain is built from TRBV7-9 and TRBJ2-5; 7 bases are a match to TRBD1. Input material: peripheral blood. The sequence came from a woman aged 40 to 50 with Graves' ophthalmopathy. CDR3 bases: TGTGCCAGCAGCTCAGGGGGTTGGGAGACCCAGTACTTC. This translates into CASSSGGWETQYF.